This entry features one TCR beta chain sequence. Its target is unknown. This CDR3 contains 18 residues. The V segment lost 0 bases and the J segment 1 base; nucleotides outside the gene matches: 7. Germline V CDR1 and CDR2: SGHTA, FQGNSA. Assay: immunoSEQ multiplex PCR; the TCRdb copy retains only in-frame clones and omits some. The sample contains approximately 160,000 clones, about 87% of which appear only once. This record belongs to a study of T cell responses to AZD1222 COVID-19 vaccine. Notes on the study in general: Reports indicate that nearly half of spike-specific TCRs are directed at unmutated variant regions.

The TCR comes from an adult in good health. The chain joins TRBV7-2 to TRBJ2-3; 10 nucleotides align to TRBD2. The material sequenced was peripheral blood, taken on day 0 of MenACWY control vaccination. The CDR3 DNA reads as TGTGCCAGCAGCTTAGCGCCTCTAGCGGGGGCGCGCACAGATACGCAGTATTTT. Protein product: CASSLAPLAGARTDTQYF. The full variable domain, in which reference TRBV7-2 and TRBJ2-3 provide the parts outside the CDR3, is GAGVSQSPSNKVTEKGKDVELRCDPISGHTALYWYRQSLGQGLEFLIYFQGNSAPDKSGLPSDRFSAERTGGSVSTLTIQRTQQEDSAVYLCASSLAPLAGARTDTQYFGPGTRLTVL.